The T cell receptor (beta chain) described here comes from a study of cytomegalovirus exposure and HLA in healthy donors. Notes on the study in general: Researchers had no immune exposure information except CMV serostatus available.

The J segment lost 3 bases and the V segment lost 6 bases, leaving 6 bases of the junction unmatched. In germline, CDR1 is SQVTM, CDR2 ANQGSEA. CDR3 size: 14 residues. The PCR was carried out with 60 Vbeta primers and 13 Jbeta primers. Measured with immunoSEQ multiplex PCR; TCRdb has only the in-frame clones, and not every one. Seen here are around 110,000 clones, 55% to 75% observed once, and the top ten hold around 10%. This clone has a handful of counts. Its antigen remains unidentified. The sample consisted of PBMCs. The sequence was collected from a man aged 30 to 45 in good health and CMV-seropositive. This chain joins TRBV29-1 and TRBJ2-1, with TRBD1 identical over 9 bases. The CDR3 protein is CSVATGGYYNEQFF. CDR3 DNA: TGCAGCGTCGCGACAGGGGGATACTACAATGAGCAGTTCTTC.